Presented here are 23 T cell receptor beta chains from one specimen sequenced in a study of cytomegalovirus exposure and HLA in healthy donors. 13 Jbeta primers and 60 Vbeta primers were used for the PCR. Sequencing was performed with immunoSEQ multiplex PCR; in TCRdb, only in-frame clones are kept and a portion is missing. The table lists over 95,000 clones, 60% to 80% of them singletons. Sequenced: PBMCs. The receptors here all came from a man younger than 35 in good health and CMV-seropositive.

V usage is TRBV7-7 and J usage is TRBJ2-5; 9 nucleotides match TRBD1. J was trimmed by 2 bases and V by 5 bases; bases with no gene match: 6. The CDR3 spans 15 residues. Germline V gene data show CDR1 as SSHAT and CDR2 as FNYEAQ (reference sequence). DNA for the CDR3: TGTGCCAGCAGCCGAGACAGGGGGATACAAGAGACCCAGTACTTC. Protein sequence: CASSRDRGIQETQYF.

The gene calls are TRBV28 and TRBJ1-2; D call uncertain. This CDR3 contains 14 residues. Trimming removed 6 bases at V and 8 bases at J, with 19 bases between. The V gene's germline CDR1 is MDHEN and CDR2 SYDVKM. The CDR3 DNA reads as TGTGCCAGCAGCCTCAGCTCGGGCCCGGGAGGCTACACCTTC. This translates into CASSLSSGPGGYTF.

The chain combines TRBV30 with TRBJ2-5, with unresolved D. Germline V gives CDR1 GTSNPN, CDR2 SVGIG (reference sequence). The CDR3 length is 16 residues. The V end was cut by 0 bases, the J end by 3 bases, with 17 bases between. The CDR3 loop reads CAWSVTRVPREETQYF. The CDR3 nucleotides read TGTGCCTGGAGTGTAACCCGAGTCCCTCGGGAAGAGACCCAGTACTTC.

This chain connects TRBV6-5 to TRBJ1-2; D is possibly TRBD1 (6 bases). Germline V lookup: CDR1 MNHEY, CDR2 SVGAGI. V lost 2 bases and J 4 bases, leaving 14 bases between the germline ends. The CDR3 length is 15 residues. The CDR3 here is CASSYGTGQLYGYTF. CDR3 sequence (DNA): TGTGCCAGCAGTTACGGCACAGGACAGCTCTATGGCTACACCTTC.

The chain couples TRBV11-2 to TRBJ2-3; D is unclear. The germline CDR1 and CDR2 sequences are SGHAT and FQNNGV. Trimming shortened V by 1 base and J by 2 bases, and 7 bases separated the two germline ends. The CDR3 length is 14 residues. In nucleotides, the CDR3 is TGTGCCAGCAGCTTAGTTTCCCACACAGATACGCAGTATTTT. Amino acids: CASSLVSHTDTQYF.

The V gene is TRBV27, the J gene TRBJ2-7; D possibly corresponds to TRBD2 (6 bases). Germline CDR1 is MNHEY and CDR2 is SMNVEV (reference sequence). The V gene lost 3 bases and the J gene lost 0 bases, with 9 bases spanning the gap. The CDR3 runs to 14 residues. The CDR3 DNA follows: TGTGCCAGCAGTTTGGCGGGGAGCTCCTACGAGCAGTACTTC. Protein: CASSLAGSSYEQYF.

The chain combines TRBV30 with TRBJ2-5; no definite D call. Trimming left V 1 base short and J 5 bases short, with 20 bases between. The CDR3 runs 16 residues. Germline V CDR1 and CDR2: GTSNPN, SVGIG (reference sequence). CDR3 nucleotide sequence: TGTGCCTGGAGTGAAAAAACAGCCCGAAGTGGGGAGACCCAGTACTTC. Amino acids: CAWSEKTARSGETQYF.

This clone occurred once. The chain carries TRBV5-6 and TRBJ1-2; D unresolved. CDR1 is SGHDT, CDR2 YYEEEE, per germline. V was pared by 0 bases and J by 2 bases, with 17 bases between. The CDR3 has 17 amino acids. The CDR3, as DNA: TGTGCCAGCAGCTTGGTCTTCCCCGATGGGCGCAACTATGGCTACACCTTC. This encodes CASSLVFPDGRNYGYTF.

The genes are TRBV2 and TRBJ1-3, with D uncertain. The germline V gene has CDR1 SNHLY and CDR2 FYNNEI. This CDR3 is 14 amino acids long. Trimming removed 6 bases from V and 1 base from J, with 10 bases in between. CDR3 sequence: CASSTGLSGNTIYF. Here the CDR3 DNA reads TGTGCCAGCAGCACCGGACTTTCTGGAAACACCATATATTTT.

This clone was counted between two and nine times. CDR3 residues: CASSQAPPGTGNTGELFF. CDR3 bases: TGCGCCAGCAGCCAGGCCCCGCCCGGGACAGGGAACACCGGGGAGCTGTTTTTT. V and J are TRBV5-1 and TRBJ2-2; TRBD1 aligns across 8 bases. Germline values: CDR1 SGHRS, CDR2 YFSETQ. The V and J ends lost 4 bases and 1 base, in that order; junction bases with no gene match: 12. This CDR3 contains 18 residues.

This sequence joins TRBV5-6 and TRBJ2-1; D uncertain. V was shortened by 3 bases and J by 0 bases, with 10 bases between the two germline ends. The CDR3 covers 15 residues. Germline-derived CDR1 and CDR2 are SGHDT and YYEEEE. CDR3 region: CASSWRKSSYNEQFF. DNA for the CDR3: TGTGCCAGCAGCTGGCGGAAGAGCTCCTACAATGAGCAGTTCTTC.

Here the CDR3 DNA reads TGTGCCAGCGGGCTAGCCTCCAATGAGCAGTTCTTC. Residues: CASGLASNEQFF. V gene TRBV2 combines with J gene TRBJ2-1; TRBD2 might be the D (5 bases). Trimming shortened V by 8 bases and J by 6 bases, and 11 bases separated the two germline ends. This CDR3 comprises 12 residues. Germline V CDR1 and CDR2: SNHLY, FYNNEI.

This chain links TRBV5-6 with TRBJ2-7, with 7 bases that match TRBD2. The J segment lost 1 base and the V segment lost 1 base, leaving 2 bases of the junction unmatched. The CDR3 loop spans 14 amino acids. The germline V gene encodes CDR1 SGHDT and CDR2 YYEEEE. The CDR3 sequence: CASSLWGGSYEQYF. In DNA, the CDR3 is TGTGCCAGCAGCTTGTGGGGGGGTTCCTACGAGCAGTACTTC.

The chain uses TRBV28 and TRBJ1-6, with no clear D. The germline V gene encodes CDR1 MDHEN and CDR2 SYDVKM. V lost 5 bases and J lost 5, with 4 bases in between. The CDR3 has 12 amino acids. CDR3 nucleotides: TGTGCCAGCAGTAACAATAATTCACCCCTCCACTTT. Translation gives CASSNNNSPLHF. The full variable domain, its missing parts supplied by reference TRBV28 and TRBJ1-6, is DVKVTQSSRYLVKRTGEKVFLECVQDMDHENMFWYRQDPGLGLRLIYFSYDVKMKEKGDIPEGYSVSREKKERFSLILESASTNQTSMYLCASSNNNSPLHFGNGTRLTVT.

The chain employs TRBV4-2 and TRBJ2-7, with 12 bases matching TRBD1. CDR1 LGHNA and CDR2 YNFKEQ come from the germline V gene. This CDR3 is built from 18 residues. The V gene end was trimmed by 4 bases and the J gene end by 0 bases; junction bases not matched to a gene: 10. CDR3 coding DNA: TGTGCCAGCAGCCGGGACAGGGGGCCTGGACCCAGCTCCTACGAGCAGTACTTC. Residues: CASSRDRGPGPSSYEQYF.

The chain employs TRBV4-1 and TRBJ2-5, with D perhaps matching TRBD2 (5 bases). Germline V gene data show CDR1 as MGHRA and CDR2 as YSYEKL. Trimming stripped 0 bases from V and 2 bases from J, with 13 bases between. The CDR3 contains 16 residues. CDR3 DNA sequence: TGCGCCAGCAGCCAAGATTTTAGGAGGTCTCAAGAGACCCAGTACTTC. Its protein product is CASSQDFRRSQETQYF.

The chain is built from TRBV6-1 and TRBJ1-2, with a weak D call TRBD1 (5 bases). The CDR3 is made up of 16 amino acids. CDR1 and CDR2 from the germline V gene are MNHNS and SASEGT. Trimming cost V 0 bases and J 3 bases, with 14 bases left between them. CDR3 protein: CASSEALGGTDYGYTF. The CDR3 nucleotides are TGTGCCAGCAGTGAAGCGCTTGGAGGGACGGACTATGGCTACACCTTC.

The genes are TRBV10-1 and TRBJ2-6; a weak D match, TRBD2 (7 bases). CDR3 length: 23 amino acids. The germline gives CDR1 WNHNN, CDR2 SYGVQD (reference sequence). Trimming shortened V by 11 bases and J by 2 bases, and 40 bases separated the two germline ends. CDR3 nucleotides: TGCGCCCCCCCTATGGACATCGCTCAGCGGGAACAGGGAACTAGCACTGGGGCCAACGTCCTGACTTTC. Translating gives CAPPMDIAQREQGTSTGANVLTF.

This clone turned up a few times. Other nucleotide sequences in the sample specify the same CDR3. This chain connects TRBV6-5 to TRBJ2-5; D is ambiguous. This CDR3 has 11 residues. Deletions cut 5 bases from V and 5 bases from J, with 6 bases between. CDR1 and CDR2 from the germline V gene are MNHEY and SVGAGI. CDR3 in amino acids: CASSTRETQYF. The CDR3, as DNA: TGTGCCAGCAGTACTCGGGAGACCCAGTACTTC.

The chain links TRBV7-9 to TRBJ1-1, with 7 bases identical to TRBD1. CDR1 is SEHNR, CDR2 FQNEAQ, per germline (reference sequence). This CDR3 comprises 15 residues. The ends lost 5 bases at V and 5 bases at J; junction bases unmatched: 11. CDR3 nucleotide sequence: TGTGCCAGCAGCGCGAACGACAGGGCGAGGACTGAAGCTTTCTTT. This encodes CASSANDRARTEAFF.

V is TRBV6-1 and J is TRBJ2-1; maybe TRBD2 (5 bases). CDR1 and CDR2 from the germline V gene are MNHNS and SASEGT. V lost 8 bases, J lost 8 bases, and 13 bases lay in between. This CDR3 contains 12 residues. The CDR3 nucleotides are TGTGCCAGCGGTAGGGCGCGGGATGAGCAGTTCTTC. Translated, it gives CASGRARDEQFF.

The chain couples TRBV28 to TRBJ1-2; the D gene is possibly TRBD1 (6 bases). Trimming removed 10 bases at V and 7 bases at J, with 13 bases between. Per germline, CDR1 MDHEN and CDR2 SYDVKM. The CDR3 covers 11 residues. CDR3 sequence: CATDSRGGYTF. Here the CDR3 DNA reads TGTGCCACCGATTCCAGGGGTGGCTACACCTTC.

The gene calls are TRBV2 and TRBJ1-5; D unclear. The CDR3 loop spans 15 amino acids. V lost 8 bases and J lost 4, with 18 bases in between. Germline CDR1 and CDR2: SNHLY and FYNNEI. CDR3 amino acids: CASRESSTLNQPQHF. The CDR3 bases are TGTGCCAGCCGAGAATCTTCTACGCTTAATCAGCCCCAGCATTTT.